The present TCR beta chain was sequenced within a study of blood T cells in healthy people across ages. Findings and limits, study-wide: Reliance upon unsorted PBMCs precluded definitive naive versus antigen-experienced comparison.

V was shortened by 6 bases and J by 9 bases, with 15 bases between the two germline ends. CDR1 SNHLY and CDR2 FYNNEI come from the germline V gene. This CDR3 is built from 13 residues. A word on this clonotype: Its specificity is unknown.

A second PCR of about 7 to 12 cycles used a sample-barcoded 5' primer and a J-beta primer mix. TCRdb reprocessed the 5' RACE reads with MiXCR, giving one entry per CDR3 protein. The data contain 800,000 or so distinct CDR3 sequences, just under 25% of them seen just once; the ten biggest clones take up approximately 3.7%. These data also formed part of another study, on T cells of mothers and their children. From that report: A few healthy Caucasian mothers gave samples, and so did their six children.

This sequence originates from a boy aged 10-17 years in good health. The sequenced material came from blood. This sequence joins TRBV2 and TRBJ2-1; the D gene is possibly TRBD2 (5 bases). The CDR3 region is CASRALRAGEQFF. CDR3 DNA: TGTGCCAGCAGAGCCCTGCGGGCTGGTGAGCAGTTCTTC.